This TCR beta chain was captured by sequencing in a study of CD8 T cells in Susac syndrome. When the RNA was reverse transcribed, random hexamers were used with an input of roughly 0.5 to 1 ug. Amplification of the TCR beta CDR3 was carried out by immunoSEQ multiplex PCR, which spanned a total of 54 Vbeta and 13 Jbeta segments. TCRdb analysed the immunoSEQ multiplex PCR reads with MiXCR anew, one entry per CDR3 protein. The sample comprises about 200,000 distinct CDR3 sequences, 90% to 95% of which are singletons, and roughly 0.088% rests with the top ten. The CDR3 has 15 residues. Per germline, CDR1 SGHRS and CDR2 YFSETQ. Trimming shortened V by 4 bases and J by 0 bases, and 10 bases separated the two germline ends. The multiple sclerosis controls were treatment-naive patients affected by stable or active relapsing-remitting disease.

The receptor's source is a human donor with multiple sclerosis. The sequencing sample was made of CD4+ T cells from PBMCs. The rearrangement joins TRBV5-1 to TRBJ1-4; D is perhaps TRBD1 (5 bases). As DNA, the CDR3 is TGCGCCAGCAGCAGCGGGGGATCAACTAATGAAAAACTGTTTTTT. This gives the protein CASSSGGSTNEKLFF. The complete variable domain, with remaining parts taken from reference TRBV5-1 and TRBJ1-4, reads KAGVTQTPRYLIKTRGQQVTLSCSPISGHRSVSWYQQTPGQGLQFLFEYFSETQRNKGNFPGRFSGRQFSNSRSEMNVSTLELGDSALYLCASSSGGSTNEKLFFGSGTQLSVL.